Below, 32 T cell receptor beta chains from the same sample are listed, as sequenced in a study of T cells after yellow fever vaccination (dated by TCRdb to the late 2010s). The library was obtained by 5' RACE. The run used an Illumina NovaSeq 6000. In TCRdb, the public reads were trimmed at Q25 with fastp and aligned with MiXCR, with productive beta chains retained. All rows with the same CDR3 protein become a single entry with the most common DNA and genes. For this sample there are over 300,000 distinct CDR3 sequences; around 3.6% appear just once. Clones ranked in the top ten supply around 24% of the sample. Reading the label with the study, this specimen's treatment or condition is: live attenuated yellow fever vaccine strain. Sequences were derived from PBMCs, sampled on the day of the yellow fever booster vaccination. The receptors derive from a man between 18 and 35 years old who received the YFV17D yellow fever vaccine.

The V and J genes are TRBV3-1 and TRBJ2-5; 7 nucleotides line up with TRBD2. Germline CDR1 and CDR2: LGHDT and YNNKEL (reference sequence). V was clipped by 4 bases and J by 3 bases; unmatched bases: 2. The CDR3 is 13 amino acids. The CDR3 loop is CASSLLAKETQYF. For the CDR3, the DNA is TGTGCCAGCAGCCTACTAGCGAAAGAGACCCAGTACTTC.

This clonotype was counted only a few times. J is TRBJ2-5 and V is TRBV20-1; TRBD2 matches at 11 bases. Trimming removed 3 bases from V and 4 bases from J; junction bases left unmatched: 7. CDR1 DFQATT and CDR2 SNEGSKA come from the germline V gene (reference sequence). The CDR3 spans 15 residues. The CDR3 DNA reads TGCAGTGCTAGTTTCACTAGCGGGAGAGGAGAGACCCAGTACTTC. It is translated as CSASFTSGRGETQYF.

This clonotype was picked up many times. V and J are TRBV28 and TRBJ2-7; perhaps TRBD1 as D (6 bases). The CDR3 consists of 13 residues. The V gene's germline CDR1 is MDHEN and CDR2 SYDVKM. V lost 6 bases, J lost 1 base, and 10 bases lay in between. Here the CDR3 reads CASSPGQSYEQYV. In DNA form, the CDR3 reads TGTGCCAGCAGCCCCGGACAGTCCTACGAGCAGTACGTC.

This chain joins TRBV20-1 and TRBJ1-5; 7 bases agree with TRBD1. V shed 5 bases and J 7 bases; nucleotides not matched to a gene: 8. In germline, CDR1 is DFQATT, CDR2 SNEGSKA (reference sequence). CDR3 length equals 13 residues. CDR3 in DNA: TGCAGTGCTGGAAACAGGGGCGAACAGCCCCAGCATTTT. It yields the protein CSAGNRGEQPQHF.

This clonotype was observed at least ten times. This chain links TRBV7-2 with TRBJ2-3, with TRBD2 identical over 10 bases. The length of the CDR3 is 22 residues. CDR1 is SGHTA, CDR2 FQGNSA, per germline. V trimming: 3 bases; J trimming: 4 bases; junction bases outside the gene matches: 25. The CDR3: CASSFAPQPRSGGGQRADTQYF. CDR3 nucleotides: TGTGCCAGCAGCTTCGCCCCCCAGCCTCGGAGCGGGGGGGGACAAAGGGCAGATACGCAGTATTTT.

This clonotype was found many times. The rearrangement uses TRBV6-2 or TRBV6-3 and TRBJ2-1; 8 nucleotides line up with TRBD2. CDR3 size: 16 residues. Germline lookup yields CDR1 MNHEY and CDR2 SVGEGT. V dropped 5 bases and J dropped 6; count of bases not matched to a gene: 12. CDR3 sequence reads: CASSKMVTGGLNEQFF. In nucleotides, the CDR3 is TGTGCCAGCAGTAAAATGGTAACGGGGGGGCTCAATGAGCAGTTCTTC.

Only a few counts were recorded for this clonotype. The DNA of the CDR3 is TGCGCCAGCAGCTTGATAGGGACCACCTACAATGAGCAGTTCTTC. This sequence encodes CASSLIGTTYNEQFF. The chain has TRBV5-1 and TRBJ2-1; D could derive from TRBD1 or TRBD2 (5 bases each). CDR3 size: 15 residues. Germline V gene sequence: CDR1 SGHRS, CDR2 YFSETQ. Trimming removed 1 base from V and 2 bases from J, with 10 bases in between.

This clonotype was observed a handful of times. This rearrangement joins TRBV7-2 to TRBJ2-3; D may be TRBD2 (6 bases). The germline V gene has CDR1 SGHTA and CDR2 FQGNSA. CDR3 length: 15 residues. Trimming removed 5 bases from V and 4 bases from J, with 16 bases in between. Written as DNA, the CDR3 is TGTGCCAGCAGCCGGGGACTGGGAGGAGCAGATACGCAGTATTTT. Protein sequence: CASSRGLGGADTQYF.

This clonotype appeared a few times. This chain joins TRBV19 and TRBJ2-3; D unresolved. CDR1 LNHDA and CDR2 SQIVND come from the germline V gene (reference sequence). Trimming pared 4 bases from V and 1 base from J, leaving 12 bases between. This CDR3 is built from 15 residues. CDR3: CASSTQRKGTDTQYF. As DNA, the CDR3 is TGTGCCAGTAGTACCCAACGGAAGGGCACAGATACGCAGTATTTT.

There are many counts of this clonotype. The rearrangement uses TRBV5-5 and TRBJ2-1; a weak D match, TRBD1 (6 bases). The CDR3 runs to 15 residues. CDR1 and CDR2 (germline): SGHKS, YYEKEE (reference sequence). Between the trimmed V and J ends, which lost 7 bases and 7 bases, there was a span of 21 bases. The CDR3 sequence is CASAFVTGKGNEQFF. DNA for the CDR3: TGTGCCAGCGCTTTCGTCACAGGGAAGGGGAATGAGCAGTTCTTC.

J is TRBJ1-2 and V is TRBV20-1; D remains ambiguous. This CDR3 spans 13 amino acids. Germline CDR1 is DFQATT and CDR2 is SNEGSKA (reference sequence). V was cut by 0 bases and J by 0 bases, with 5 bases left in between. The DNA of the CDR3 is TGCAGTGCTAGAGATTATGCTAACTATGGCTACACCTTC. This encodes CSARDYANYGYTF.

This clonotype was recorded many times. The rearrangement joins TRBV15 to TRBJ2-7, with 12 bases fitting TRBD1. This CDR3 spans 15 amino acids. Germline V CDR1 and CDR2: LNHNV, YYDKDF (reference sequence). Trimming removed 3 bases from V and 8 bases from J; junction bases left unmatched: 8. The CDR3 DNA sequence: TGTGCCACCAGCAGCCCGGGACAGGGGGCGTCGAAGCAGTACGTC. Its protein is CATSSPGQGASKQYV.

This clonotype was counted ten times or more. The V call is TRBV5-1, the J call TRBJ2-5, with unresolved D. The CDR3 extends over 14 amino acids. Deletions cut 2 bases from V and 0 bases from J, with 8 bases between. Germline-derived CDR1 and CDR2 are SGHRS and YFSETQ. DNA of the CDR3: TGCGCCAGCAGCTTTACAGCGTACCAAGAGACCCAGTACTTC. This gives the protein CASSFTAYQETQYF.

The chain couples TRBV7-2 to TRBJ1-6, with D uncertain. Germline CDR1 SGHTA, CDR2 FQGNSA. CDR3 length: 11 amino acids. V lost 5 bases and J 18 bases, leaving 14 bases between the germline ends. The CDR3 region is CASSAWGDHHF. As DNA, the CDR3 is TGTGCCAGCAGCGCCTGGGGAGACCACCACTTT.

There are many counts of this clonotype. The CDR3 DNA sequence: TGCGCCAGCAGCCAAGAGATGGCGCTGAGGGATACGCAGTATTTT. Translation gives CASSQEMALRDTQYF. The rearrangement links TRBV4-3 to TRBJ2-3; the D is unclear. The CDR3 spans 15 residues. The ends were cut back, 0 bases at V and 6 bases at J, with 13 bases in the middle. Germline values: CDR1 LGHNA, CDR2 YSLEER.

At least ten counts were recorded for this clonotype. The chain uses TRBV5-1 and TRBJ1-2, with D maybe TRBD1 (6 bases). This CDR3 is 15 amino acids long. Trimming took 0 bases from V and 7 from J, leaving 16 bases between them. Germline V gene sequence: CDR1 SGHRS, CDR2 YFSETQ. CDR3 loop: CASSLEGQTSRGYTF. CDR3 nucleotides: TGCGCCAGCAGCTTGGAAGGACAGACTTCTCGTGGCTACACCTTC.

This clonotype was counted ten times or more. CDR3 in DNA: TGCGCCAGCAGCCAAGGCCTACAGACAGGGAGTCCCAATGAGCAGTTCTTC. It translates to CASSQGLQTGSPNEQFF. V and J are TRBV4-3 and TRBJ2-1; 7 bases line up with TRBD1. Germline V gene sequence: CDR1 LGHNA, CDR2 YSLEER. The CDR3 is 17 residues long. The V segment lost 1 base and the J segment 6 bases; nucleotides outside the gene matches: 12.

The chain has TRBV5-1 and TRBJ1-6; no reliable D call. The V and J ends lost 0 bases and 7 bases respectively, with 8 bases between them. This CDR3 has 14 residues. The germline gives CDR1 SGHRS, CDR2 YFSETQ. CDR3 coding DNA: TGCGCCAGCAGCTTGGCCCAGGCAAATTCACCCCTCCACTTT. It specifies CASSLAQANSPLHF.

There are many counts of this clonotype. The chain combines TRBV20-1 with TRBJ2-5; no firm D call. This CDR3 region has 13 residues. The V gene's germline CDR1 is DFQATT and CDR2 SNEGSKA (reference sequence). With 0 bases removed from V and 5 bases from J, the gap between germline ends came to 10 bases. Here the CDR3 reads CSARDTGSETQYF. Written as DNA, the CDR3 is TGCAGTGCTAGAGATACCGGTTCCGAGACCCAGTACTTC.

This chain joins TRBV4-3 and TRBJ2-7; maybe TRBD2 (6 bases). Germline lookup yields CDR1 LGHNA and CDR2 YSLEER. This CDR3 is built from 13 residues. The V gene lost 8 bases and the J gene lost 6 bases, with 17 bases spanning the gap. The CDR3 is CASPRGGCCEQYF. The CDR3 coding sequence is TGCGCCAGCCCCCGAGGAGGGTGCTGCGAGCAGTACTTC.

This clonotype has ten or more counts. The chain is built from TRBV27 and TRBJ2-1; the D gene is possibly TRBD1 (6 bases). Germline values: CDR1 MNHEY, CDR2 SMNVEV (reference sequence). CDR3 size: 13 residues. V was cut by 5 bases and J by 2 bases, with 7 bases left in between. CDR3 DNA sequence: TGTGCCAGCAGTCGGGACACCTACAATGAGCAGTTCTTC. This codes for CASSRDTYNEQFF.

This clonotype has at least ten counts. The rearrangement links TRBV6-1 to TRBJ2-1, with TRBD1 matching over 7 bases. The length of the CDR3 is 17 residues. The V and J ends lost 1 base and 6 bases, in that order; junction bases with no gene match: 12. The germline gives CDR1 MNHNS, CDR2 SASEGT. CDR3 DNA sequence: TGTGCCAGCAGTGAAGGAAATGGAGGTGACAGGGTCAATGAGCAGTTCTTC. Translating it yields CASSEGNGGDRVNEQFF.

This clonotype was seen at least ten times. The chain links TRBV18 to TRBJ2-1; tentative D call: TRBD1 (6 bases). The CDR3 has 15 amino acids. V gave up 4 bases and J gave up 0 bases, with 10 bases separating them. The germline V gene has CDR1 KGHSH and CDR2 LQKENI. The CDR3 spells CASSRDRPSYNEQFF. As DNA, the CDR3 is TGTGCCAGCTCACGCGACAGGCCCTCCTACAATGAGCAGTTCTTC.

This clonotype was picked up a small number of times. This chain uses TRBV7-2 with TRBJ1-1, with D perhaps matching TRBD1 (5 bases). Deletions cut 2 bases from V and 3 bases from J, with 10 bases between. Per the germline V gene, CDR1 is SGHTA and CDR2 is FQGNSA. The CDR3 length is 14 residues. This chain's CDR3 is CASSLQGMDTEAFF. CDR3 bases: TGTGCCAGCAGCTTACAGGGCATGGACACTGAAGCTTTCTTT.

This clonotype was detected ten times or more. V and J are TRBV20-1 and TRBJ2-4, with 7 bases identical to TRBD1. The V gene's germline CDR1 is DFQATT and CDR2 SNEGSKA (reference sequence). The CDR3 totals 12 residues. Trimming at V came to 8 bases and at J to 2 bases, leaving 3 bases not matched to a gene. The CDR3: CSTQGTKNIQYF. The CDR3 coding sequence is TGCAGTACACAGGGGACCAAAAACATTCAGTACTTC.

The rearrangement uses TRBV19 and TRBJ1-5, with D unresolved. V was clipped by 7 bases and J by 11 bases, with 15 bases between them. CDR1 and CDR2 (germline): LNHDA, SQIVND (reference sequence). The CDR3 contains 12 residues. The DNA for the CDR3 is TGTGCCAGTAATGAACTCGGTGAGGCCCAGCATTTT. This translates into CASNELGEAQHF.

This chain uses TRBV5-1 with TRBJ2-7, with D maybe TRBD2 (5 bases). Germline V gives CDR1 SGHRS, CDR2 YFSETQ. The V end lost 4 bases, the J end lost 5 bases, and 13 bases lay between the germline ends. The CDR3 is 13 amino acids. In nucleotides, the CDR3 is TGCGCCAGCAGCCCGGGTGGAGGTAACGAGCAGTACGTC. The encoded protein is CASSPGGGNEQYV.

This clonotype has a count of ten or more. The chain uses TRBV6-2 or TRBV6-3 and TRBJ2-1; no reliable D call. With 6 bases removed from V and 5 bases from J, the gap between germline ends came to 8 bases. This CDR3 has 12 residues. CDR1 MNHEY and CDR2 SVGEGT come from the germline V gene. The CDR3 protein is CASRSRDNEQFF. In DNA form, the CDR3 reads TGTGCCAGCAGGAGTCGCGACAATGAGCAGTTCTTC.

The chain is built from TRBV5-5 and TRBJ1-2; possible D gene TRBD1, 6 bases. V lost 1 base to trimming and J lost 5 bases, with 9 bases between them. Per germline, CDR1 SGHKS and CDR2 YYEKEE (reference sequence). The CDR3 is 13 amino acids. The DNA for the CDR3 is TGTGCCAGCAGCTTGAGGACAGTATATGGCTACACCTTC. Protein sequence: CASSLRTVYGYTF. The full variable domain, in which reference TRBV5-5 and TRBJ1-2 provide the parts outside the CDR3, is DAGVTQSPTHLIKTRGQQVTLRCSPISGHKSVSWYQQVLGQGPQFIFQYYEKEERGRGNFPDRFSARQFPNYSSELNVNALLLGDSALYLCASSLRTVYGYTFGSGTRLTVV.

V gene TRBV7-2 combines with J gene TRBJ2-7, with D possibly TRBD1 on 7 matching bases. V lost 5 bases and J lost 6, with 14 bases in between. This CDR3 has 13 residues. The germline V gene has CDR1 SGHTA and CDR2 FQGNSA. The CDR3 nucleotides are TGTGCCAGCAGCCCCCGACAGGGAGGCGAGCAGTACTTC. Its protein product is CASSPRQGGEQYF.

This clonotype came up a few times. The rearrangement uses TRBV20-1 and TRBJ2-7; D gene uncertain. Germline V gene data show CDR1 as DFQATT and CDR2 as SNEGSKA (reference sequence). Trimming removed 6 bases at V and 7 bases at J, with 16 bases between. The CDR3 length is 12 residues. The CDR3 nucleotides read TGCAGTGCCCTCCGGACCGGGTTAGAGCAGTACTTC. Translating it yields CSALRTGLEQYF.

This clonotype was counted many times. This sequence joins TRBV4-1 and TRBJ2-7; D gene ambiguous. CDR1 MGHRA and CDR2 YSYEKL come from the germline V gene. The CDR3 covers 14 residues. Trimming cost V 4 bases and J 2 bases, with 12 bases left between them. The CDR3 DNA sequence: TGCGCCAGCAGCCCCACGGACGGAGCCTACGAGCAGTACGTC. It specifies CASSPTDGAYEQYV.